A single sample is the source of the 7 T cell receptor beta chains below, sequenced in a study of cytomegalovirus exposure and HLA in healthy donors (dated by TCRdb to the late 2010s). The library came from the immunoSEQ multiplex PCR assay. A mixture of 60 forward primers for TCR Vbeta segments and 13 reverse primers for TCR Jbeta segments was used in the multiplex PCR. In TCRdb, the immuneACCESS table is reduced to in-frame sequences with V and J assigned. These tables do not hold every clone; where another copy was compared, an unresolved V gene accounts for under half, and the others remain unexplained. The sample table records some 65,000 clones; about 72% of these occur just once. Together, the top ten hold about 2.9% of the sample. Material: PBMCs. Every receptor here comes from a girl aged 10 to 17 in good health and CMV-seropositive.

The genes are TRBV19 and TRBJ2-5, with D perhaps matching TRBD1 (5 bases). Germline CDR1 LNHDA, CDR2 SQIVND (reference sequence). This CDR3 contains 12 residues. Trimming took off 3 bases at V and 5 bases at J, with 7 bases between the two ends. The CDR3 sequence is CASSIRDETQYF. CDR3 nucleotides: TGTGCCAGTAGTATCAGGGATGAGACCCAGTACTTC. Based on the CDR3 plus reference TRBV19 and TRBJ2-5, the full variable domain is DGGITQSPKYLFRKEGQNVTLSCEQNLNHDAMYWYRQDPGQGLRLIYYSQIVNDFQKGDIAEGYSVSREKKESFPLTVTSAQKNPTAFYLCASSIRDETQYFGPGTRLLVL.

This clone was seen a single time. CDR3 DNA sequence: TGTGCCAGCAGTTTTCCGCGGCGGCGCTATGGCTACACCTTC. Amino acids: CASSFPRRRYGYTF. The rearrangement joins TRBV28 to TRBJ1-2; no definite D call. Per the germline V gene, CDR1 is MDHEN and CDR2 is SYDVKM. Deletions cut 3 bases from V and 4 bases from J, with 12 bases between. This CDR3 spans 14 amino acids.

The chain recombines TRBV4-1 with TRBJ1-1; D uncertain. The CDR3 covers 15 residues. Looked up from germline, CDR1 is MGHRA and CDR2 is YSYEKL. Trimming removed 1 base from V and 11 bases from J, with 20 bases in between. This CDR3 is CASSQAEGAELAAFF. The DNA of the CDR3 is TGCGCCAGCAGCCAAGCGGAGGGCGCAGAGCTGGCGGCTTTCTTT.

This clone came up a few times. The V call is TRBV7-6, the J call TRBJ1-1; D not resolved. CDR1 SGHVS and CDR2 FNYEAQ come from the germline V gene. There are 16 residues in the CDR3. The ends were cut back, 5 bases at V and 3 bases at J, with 19 bases in the middle. The CDR3: CASSPAGAAGDTEAFF. The CDR3 region has the DNA TGTGCCAGCAGCCCCGCGGGTGCGGCGGGTGACACTGAAGCTTTCTTT. The full variable domain, completed using reference TRBV7-6 and TRBJ1-1, is GAGVSQSPRYKVTKRGQDVALRCDPISGHVSLYWYRQALGQGPEFLTYFNYEAQQDKSGLPNDRFSAERPEGSISTLTIQRTEQRDSAMYRCASSPAGAAGDTEAFFGQGTRLTVV.

V gene TRBV11-3 combines with J gene TRBJ2-7; D is possibly TRBD1 (6 bases). Germline CDR1 reads SGHNT; CDR2 reads YENEEA. The CDR3 sequence is 12 residues long. The V gene lost 2 bases and the J gene lost 6 bases, with 8 bases spanning the gap. The CDR3 coding sequence is TGTGCCAGCAGCTTAAGAGGGGGCGAGCAGTACTTC. The encoded protein is CASSLRGGEQYF.

V gene TRBV5-4 combines with J gene TRBJ1-1; D is undetermined. This CDR3 region has 13 residues. Trimming stripped 4 bases from V and 11 bases from J, with 18 bases between. Germline-derived CDR1 and CDR2 are SGHNT and YYREEE (reference sequence). The CDR3: CASSPKHTGEAFF. The CDR3 DNA reads as TGTGCCAGCAGCCCTAAACACACTGGGGAGGCTTTCTTT.

The V call is TRBV28, the J call TRBJ1-2, with D uncertain. V was cut by 5 bases and J by 4 bases, with 14 bases left in between. The germline V gene encodes CDR1 MDHEN and CDR2 SYDVKM. The CDR3 sequence is 14 residues long. CDR3 loop: CASSPTLLGYGYTF. CDR3 nucleotide sequence: TGTGCCAGCAGTCCAACTTTACTCGGCTATGGCTACACCTTC.